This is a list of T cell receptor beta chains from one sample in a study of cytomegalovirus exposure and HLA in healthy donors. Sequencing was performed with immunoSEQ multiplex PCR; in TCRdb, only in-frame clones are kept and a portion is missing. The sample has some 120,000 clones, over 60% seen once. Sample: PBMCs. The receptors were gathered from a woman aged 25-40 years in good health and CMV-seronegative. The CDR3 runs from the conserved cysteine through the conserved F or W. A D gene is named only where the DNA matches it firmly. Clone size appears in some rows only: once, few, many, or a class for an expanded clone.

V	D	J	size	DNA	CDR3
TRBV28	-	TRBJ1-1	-	TGTGCCAGCAACTCTATAAGGGGAAGAAGGACTGAAGCTTTCTTT	CASNSIRGRRTEAFF
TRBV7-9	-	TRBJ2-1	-	TGTGCCAGCAGCTCTGGGGAGTACAATGAGCAGTTCTTC	CASSSGEYNEQFF
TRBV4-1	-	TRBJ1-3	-	TGCGCCAGCAGCCAAGGGCTAGGCAGGGGCAGTTCCCCCTCTGGAAACACCATATATTTT	CASSQGLGRGSSPSGNTIYF
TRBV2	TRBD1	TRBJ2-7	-	TGTGCCAGCAGGGAACAGGGGTTCTTAAGAGAGCAGTACTTC	CASREQGFLREQYF
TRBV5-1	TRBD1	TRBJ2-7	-	TGCGCCAGCAGCTTGGGGCAGGGGGTCCACGAGCAGTACTTC	CASSLGQGVHEQYF
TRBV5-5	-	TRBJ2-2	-	TGTGCCAGCAGCCTACTAGCTTCCGGGGAGCTGTTTTTT	CASSLLASGELFF
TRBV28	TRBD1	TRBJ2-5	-	TGTGCCAGCAGGCCGGGACAGTTGCTGGAGACCCAGTACTTC	CASRPGQLLETQYF
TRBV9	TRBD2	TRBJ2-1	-	TGTGCCAGCAGCGCACACTTAGCGGGAACCTACAATGAGCAGTTCTTC	CASSAHLAGTYNEQFF
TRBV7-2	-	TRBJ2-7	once	TGTGCCAGCAGCTTAACCTACGGGTACGAGCAGTACTTC	CASSLTYGYEQYF
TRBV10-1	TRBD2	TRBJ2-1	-	TGCGCCAGCAGTGGGGGGACTATCAACAATGAGCAGTTCTTC	CASSGGTINNEQFF
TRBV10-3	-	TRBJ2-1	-	TGTGCCATCAGTGAGCTTTCACCGGGAGACCGGTTCTTC	CAISELSPGDRFF
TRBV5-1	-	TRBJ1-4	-	TGCGCCAGCAGCCCGCTCATCGGGAGAACTAATGAAAAACTGTTTTTT	CASSPLIGRTNEKLFF
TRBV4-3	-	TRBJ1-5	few	TGCGCCAGCAGCCAAGAGGCGTTCAAGGGGTATCAGCCCCAGCATTTT	CASSQEAFKGYQPQHF
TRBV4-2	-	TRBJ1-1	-	TGTGCCAGCAGCCACTCGCAGGCTCCTAACACTGAAGCTTTCTTT	CASSHSQAPNTEAFF
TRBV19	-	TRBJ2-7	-	TGTGCCAGTAGTAAACGGGAGCTTTTTTACGAGCAGTACTTC	CASSKRELFYEQYF
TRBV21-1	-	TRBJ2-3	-	TGTGCCAGCAGCAAACGGGACAGGGACACAGATACGCAGTATTTT	CASSKRDRDTDTQYF
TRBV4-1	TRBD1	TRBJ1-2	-	TGCGCCAGCAGCCCGCCGGACAGGGGTGGCTACACCTTC	CASSPPDRGGYTF
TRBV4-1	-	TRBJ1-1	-	TGCGCCAGCAGCCAAGAGGTCGCAGGGAACACTGAAGCTTTCTTT	CASSQEVAGNTEAFF
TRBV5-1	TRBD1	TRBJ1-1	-	TGCGCCAGCAGCCTTGACAGGGGGACTGAAGCTTTCTTT	CASSLDRGTEAFF
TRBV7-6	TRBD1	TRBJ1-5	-	TGTGCCAGCAGCTTATCCGGTCGGGACAGGGTTCGGGATAGCAATCAGCCCCAGCATTTT	CASSLSGRDRVRDSNQPQHF
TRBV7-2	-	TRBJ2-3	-	TGTGCCAGCAGCTTACGCCGTGGGGGGTCCACAGATACGCAGTATTTT	CASSLRRGGSTDTQYF
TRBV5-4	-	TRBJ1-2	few	TGTGCCAGCAGCTTGGTGGGGGCCTATGGCTACACCTTC	CASSLVGAYGYTF
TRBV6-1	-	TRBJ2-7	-	TGTGCCAGCAGTTATGTGACTTACGAGCAGTACTTC	CASSYVTYEQYF
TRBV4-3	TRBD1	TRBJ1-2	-	TGCGCCAGCAGCCAAGACCCCACCGACAATCCGGGACAGGCGATCTATGGCTACACCTTC	CASSQDPTDNPGQAIYGYTF
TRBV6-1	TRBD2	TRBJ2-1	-	TGTGCCAGCAGTACCCTCCTAGCGGGGTACAATGAGCAGTTCTTC	CASSTLLAGYNEQFF
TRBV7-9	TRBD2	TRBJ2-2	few	TGTGCCAGCAGCTTGGTTACTAGCGCCACCGGGGAGCTGTTTTTT	CASSLVTSATGELFF
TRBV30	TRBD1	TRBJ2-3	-	TGTGCCTGGAGTGGCAACAGGGGAAATACGCAGTATTTT	CAWSGNRGNTQYF
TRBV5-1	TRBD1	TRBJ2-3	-	TGCGCCAGCAGCCAACTAGGGGGCCGAGCAACAGATACGCAGTATTTT	CASSQLGGRATDTQYF
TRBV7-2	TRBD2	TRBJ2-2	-	TGTGCCACCCCAGAGGGTAGCGGGAGAGTCGGGGAGCTGTTTTTT	CATPEGSGRVGELFF
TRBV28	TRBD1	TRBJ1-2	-	TGTGCCAGCAGGGAAACAGGGGAAGATGGCTACACCTTC	CASRETGEDGYTF
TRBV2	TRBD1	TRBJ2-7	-	TGTGCCAGCAACGGACAGGGGGCGATTGGCTACGAGCAGTACTTC	CASNGQGAIGYEQYF
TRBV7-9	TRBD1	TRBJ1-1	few	TGTGCCAGCACCCCCCAGGGGGGGAACACTGAAGCTTTCTTT	CASTPQGGNTEAFF
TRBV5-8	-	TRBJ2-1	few	TGTGCCGGTACCAGGACCGGACAGAAGAACCTTTACCTCGACAATGAGCAGTTCTTC	CAGTRTGQKNLYLDNEQFF
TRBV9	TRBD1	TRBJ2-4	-	TGTGCCAGCAGCGCCCCAAGGACAGGGGGCAAAAACATTCAGTACTTC	CASSAPRTGGKNIQYF
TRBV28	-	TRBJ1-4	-	TGTGCCAGCAAGTCACAGGCGTCTCTTAATGAAAAACTGTTTTTT	CASKSQASLNEKLFF
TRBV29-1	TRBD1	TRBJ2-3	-	TGCAGCGTTCGAGGACAGGGGGCAGGGGGCACAGATACGCAGTATTTT	CSVRGQGAGGTDTQYF
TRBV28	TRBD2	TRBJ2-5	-	TGTGCCAGCAGGTTCCCGCGACTAGCGGGAGGGGGGAAACGAGAGACCCAGTACTTC	CASRFPRLAGGGKRETQYF
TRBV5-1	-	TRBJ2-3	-	TGCGCCAGCAGCTTGTCGATCAGTTACACAGATACGCAGTATTTT	CASSLSISYTDTQYF